Shown below are 13 T cell receptor beta chains from a single sample sequenced in a study of beta chain features in type 1 diabetes. The study, taken as a whole, reports: Shortening that was moderate but significant affected the TCRB CDR3s of Type 1 diabetes patients in all four CD4+ subsets.

These receptors' antigens are unknown. Sequenced material consisted of expressed TCRB transcripts (all of the isolated RNA was reverse transcribed). Clones were read by immunoSEQ multiplex PCR, and TCRdb kept only the in-frame ones, dropping some. The sample holds 250,000 to 300,000 clones; around 22% are singletons and the top ten take around 0.013%. Input material: naive CD4+ T cells from blood. The receptors derive from a woman aged 25 to 39 with type 1 diabetes.

The gene calls are TRBV29-1 and TRBJ1-2, with TRBD1 matching 11 bases. CDR1 SQVTM and CDR2 ANQGSEA come from the germline V gene. After removal of 2 bases from V and 4 bases from J, the junction contained 3 bases not matched to a gene. The CDR3 loop spans 14 amino acids. CDR3 in amino acids: CSVEYGQGAYGYTF. CDR3 DNA sequence: TGCAGCGTTGAATACGGACAGGGGGCCTATGGCTACACCTTC.

The genes are TRBV4-1 and TRBJ2-2; D is perhaps TRBD2 (5 bases). This CDR3 region has 18 residues. Trimming cost V 2 bases and J 1 base, with 17 bases left between them. Germline CDR1 is MGHRA and CDR2 is YSYEKL. In nucleotides, the CDR3 is TGCGCCAGCAGCCAATCGTCCCCGGGATCGTTGAACACCGGGGAGCTGTTTTTT. It is translated as CASSQSSPGSLNTGELFF.

The sample holds a few counts of this clone. This chain connects TRBV18 to TRBJ2-7, with 7 bases lining up with TRBD1. The CDR3 loop spans 13 amino acids. Germline-derived CDR1 and CDR2 are KGHSH and LQKENI. The ends lost 5 bases at V and 2 bases at J; junction bases unmatched: 3. CDR3 nucleotide sequence: TGTGCCAGCTCAAACGGACAGGCCTACGAGCAGTACTTC. Translated, it gives CASSNGQAYEQYF.

This clone came up a few times. The chain uses TRBV18 and TRBJ1-4; unclear D gene. Germline assignment: CDR1 KGHSH and CDR2 LQKENI. Trimming removed 2 bases at V and 7 bases at J, with 11 bases between. The CDR3 is 14 amino acids. CDR3 nucleotides: TGTGCCAGCTCACCAAAGAGGGAGGGTGAAAAACTGTTTTTT. Protein sequence: CASSPKREGEKLFF. Full variable domain (outside the CDR3, taken from reference TRBV18 and TRBJ1-4): NAGVMQNPRHLVRRRGQEARLRCSPMKGHSHVYWYRQLPEEGLKFMVYLQKENIIDESGMPKERFSAEFPKEGPSILRIQQVVRGDSAAYFCASSPKREGEKLFFGSGTQLSVL.

This clone turned up a few times. The V call is TRBV5-1, the J call TRBJ1-2; D unclear. The CDR3 spans 14 residues. V lost 0 bases and J lost 4, with 10 bases in between. Germline V lookup: CDR1 SGHRS, CDR2 YFSETQ. CDR3 DNA: TGCGCCAGCAGCTTGGGGACTACGAGCTATGGCTACACCTTC. Protein: CASSLGTTSYGYTF.

A few counts support this clone. CDR3 in amino acids: CASRYAGQLDGYTF. For the CDR3, the DNA is TGTGCCAGCAGGTATGCGGGACAGCTGGATGGCTACACCTTC. The J gene is TRBJ1-2, the V gene TRBV28; 7 bases align to TRBD1. The CDR3 has 14 amino acids. Germline V gene sequence: CDR1 MDHEN, CDR2 SYDVKM. The trim removed 6 bases at V and 6 bases at J, leaving 10 bases unmatched.

V is TRBV4-1 and J is TRBJ2-5, with a possible D match to TRBD1 (7 bases). Germline V CDR1 and CDR2: MGHRA, YSYEKL. V dropped 3 bases and J dropped 2 bases, with 13 bases sitting between them. The CDR3 is made up of 15 amino acids. This CDR3 reads CASSQRGQLQETQYF. The CDR3 DNA follows: TGCGCCAGCAGCCAGCGGGGACAGCTTCAAGAGACCCAGTACTTC.

This chain links TRBV28 with TRBJ1-2; 10 bases fit TRBD1. Unmatched junction bases numbered 10, after V lost 5 bases and J lost 7 bases. This CDR3 is 15 amino acids long. CDR1 and CDR2 from the germline V gene are MDHEN and SYDVKM. The CDR3, as DNA: TGTGCCAGCAGTACTGCCGGGACAGGGGACGGTGGCTACACCTTC. It codes for CASSTAGTGDGGYTF.

This clone has a handful of counts. CDR3 sequence: CAWRDRGSGNTIYF. The DNA of the CDR3 is TGTGCCTGGAGGGACAGGGGGTCTGGAAACACCATATATTTT. This chain joins TRBV30 and TRBJ1-3; TRBD1 matches 10 bases. The germline V gene has CDR1 GTSNPN and CDR2 SVGIG (reference sequence). J was trimmed by 1 base and V by 3 bases; bases with no gene match: 0. The CDR3 is made up of 14 amino acids.

The CDR3 loop is CASRPDDALAASSYNEQFF. CDR3 sequence (DNA): TGCGCCAGCAGGCCGGACGACGCACTAGCGGCGAGCTCCTACAATGAGCAGTTCTTC. The chain joins TRBV5-1 to TRBJ2-1; 8 nucleotides agree with TRBD2. The CDR3 covers 19 residues. With V trimmed by 5 bases and J by 0 bases, 16 bases remained unmatched. Germline V gives CDR1 SGHRS, CDR2 YFSETQ.

This clone turned up a few times. The chain uses TRBV14 and TRBJ2-1; 10 bases line up with TRBD2. The CDR3 sequence is 17 residues long. CDR1 is SGHDN and CDR2 is FVKESK in the germline V gene. The ends lost 0 bases at V and 7 bases at J; junction bases unmatched: 9. The CDR3 nucleotides read TGTGCCAGCAGCCAAGAAACGGCACTAGCGGGATTAAATGAGCAGTTCTTC. Amino acid sequence: CASSQETALAGLNEQFF.

The gene calls are TRBV30 and TRBJ2-3, with 8 positions matching TRBD2. After removal of 1 base from V and 7 bases from J, the junction contained 13 bases not matched to a gene. The CDR3 contains 16 residues. CDR1 GTSNPN and CDR2 SVGIG come from the germline V gene (reference sequence). Written as DNA, the CDR3 is TGTGCCTGGAGTGGAGAAACTAGCGGATTGCGGAATACGCAGTATTTT. Translation gives CAWSGETSGLRNTQYF.

This clone was seen a few times. Distinct nucleotide sequences in the sample also encode this CDR3. The chain joins TRBV5-1 to TRBJ2-3; D not certain. This CDR3 spans 12 amino acids. Germline V gene lookup returns CDR1 SGHRS and CDR2 YFSETQ. The ends were cut back, 5 bases at V and 2 bases at J, with 6 bases in the middle. The CDR3 here is CASSRDTDTQYF. The CDR3 region has the DNA TGCGCCAGCAGTCGAGACACAGATACGCAGTATTTT.